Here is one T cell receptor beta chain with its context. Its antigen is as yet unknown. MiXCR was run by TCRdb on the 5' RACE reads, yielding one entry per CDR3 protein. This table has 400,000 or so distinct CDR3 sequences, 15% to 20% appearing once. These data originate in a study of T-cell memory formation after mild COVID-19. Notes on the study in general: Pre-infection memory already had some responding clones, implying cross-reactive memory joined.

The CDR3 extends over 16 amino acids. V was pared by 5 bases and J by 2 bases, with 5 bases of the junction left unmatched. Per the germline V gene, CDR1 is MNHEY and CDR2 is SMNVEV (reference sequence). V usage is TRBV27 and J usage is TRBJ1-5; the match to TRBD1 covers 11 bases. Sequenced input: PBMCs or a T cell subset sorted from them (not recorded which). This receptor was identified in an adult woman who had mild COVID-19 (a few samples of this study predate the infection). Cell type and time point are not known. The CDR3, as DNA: TGTGCCAGCAGTCCCTGGACAGGGGGCCGCAATCAGCCCCAGCATTTT. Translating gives CASSPWTGGRNQPQHF.